The 26 T cell receptor beta chains reported below all come from one sample, sequenced in a study of blood T cell repertoires in COVID-19. Assay: immunoSEQ multiplex PCR; the TCRdb copy retains only in-frame clones and omits some. The sample has some 300,000 clones; around 84% are singletons. The sequenced material came from peripheral blood. The receptors stem from a man between 65 and 85 years old with acute or convalescent COVID-19.

The J gene is TRBJ2-3, the V gene TRBV4-3, with a weak D call TRBD1 (5 bases). Between the trimmed V and J ends, which lost 5 bases and 4 bases, there was a span of 19 bases. Germline CDR1 LGHNA, CDR2 YSLEER. The CDR3 sequence is 16 residues long. CDR3 amino acids: CASSAQAARAADTQYF. CDR3 DNA sequence: TGCGCCAGCAGCGCCCAAGCTGCCAGGGCCGCAGATACGCAGTATTTT.

This clone has just a few counts. This chain joins TRBV2 and TRBJ2-1; 10 bases are a match to TRBD2. J lost 1 base, V lost 6 bases, and 6 bases had no gene match. Germline assignment: CDR1 SNHLY and CDR2 FYNNEI. The length of the CDR3 is 16 residues. The CDR3: CASRELTSGSYNEQFF. CDR3 nucleotide sequence: TGTGCCAGCAGAGAACTGACTAGCGGGTCCTACAATGAGCAGTTCTTC. The entire variable domain, with the rest obtained from reference TRBV2 and TRBJ2-1, is as follows: EPEVTQTPSHQVTQMGQEVILRCVPISNHLYFYWYRQILGQKVEFLVSFYNNEISEKSEIFDDQFSVERPDGSNFTLKIRSTKLEDSAMYFCASRELTSGSYNEQFFGPGTRLTVL.

The chain uses TRBV5-1 and TRBJ1-2; 8 positions match TRBD1. This CDR3 region has 15 residues. Germline loops: CDR1 SGHRS, CDR2 YFSETQ. V was pared by 1 base and J by 2 bases, with 4 bases of the junction left unmatched. CDR3 sequence reads: CASSLTGGSNYGYTF. The CDR3 nucleotides are TGCGCCAGCAGCTTGACAGGGGGAAGCAACTATGGCTACACCTTC.

The chain links TRBV6-5 to TRBJ1-2, with D possibly TRBD1 on 6 matching bases. The CDR3 is 15 residues long. The V and J ends lost 0 bases and 3 bases respectively, with 11 bases between them. Germline CDR1 is MNHEY and CDR2 is SVGAGI. Here the CDR3 reads CASSYSTGRDYGYTF. The CDR3 coding sequence is TGTGCCAGCAGTTACTCGACAGGAAGGGACTATGGCTACACCTTC.

With respect to this clone: The same CDR3 is also encoded by other DNA sequences in this sample. The chain carries TRBV6-1 and TRBJ1-5, with D possibly TRBD1 on 5 matching bases. The germline V gene encodes CDR1 MNHNS and CDR2 SASEGT. The V and J ends lost 1 base and 2 bases respectively, with 6 bases between them. CDR3 length: 14 residues. The CDR3 is CASSEGGGNQPQHF. CDR3 sequence (DNA): TGTGCCAGCAGTGAAGGGGGGGGCAATCAGCCCCAGCATTTT.

The CDR3 coding sequence is TGTGCCAGCAGCTTACAGGGTTATAGCAATCAGCCCCAGCATTTT. This translates into CASSLQGYSNQPQHF. This chain connects TRBV11-2 to TRBJ1-5, with D maybe TRBD1 (5 bases). The germline V and J ends were trimmed by 2 bases and 0 bases, with 8 bases remaining between them. CDR1 and CDR2 from the germline V gene are SGHAT and FQNNGV. The CDR3 is 15 amino acids.

The chain couples TRBV28 to TRBJ2-7; the D gene is possibly TRBD1 (5 bases). Trimming stripped 3 bases from V and 2 bases from J, with 11 bases between. Per the germline V gene, CDR1 is MDHEN and CDR2 is SYDVKM. CDR3 length: 14 residues. CDR3 protein: CASSLARVPYEQYF. The CDR3 nucleotides are TGTGCCAGCAGTTTGGCCAGGGTCCCCTACGAGCAGTACTTC.

This chain links TRBV9 with TRBJ2-1; D may be TRBD2 (5 bases). V shed 1 base and J shed 7 bases, with 12 bases lying between them. CDR1 and CDR2 from the germline V gene are SGDLS and YYNGEE. The CDR3 has 14 amino acids. The CDR3 here is CASSVRPRGNEQFF. The CDR3 nucleotides are TGTGCCAGCAGCGTAAGACCTAGAGGGAATGAGCAGTTCTTC.

This clone was counted once. The chain has TRBV7-3 and TRBJ2-3; tentative D call: TRBD2 (7 bases). Deletions cut 5 bases from V and 1 base from J, with 13 bases between. The V gene's germline CDR1 is SGHTA and CDR2 FQGTGA. The CDR3 is 15 amino acids. The CDR3 sequence is CASSPLGGRTDTQYF. In DNA form, the CDR3 reads TGTGCCAGCAGCCCACTCGGGGGGCGCACAGATACGCAGTATTTT.

This clone was detected ten times or more. The chain uses TRBV6-2 or TRBV6-3 and TRBJ1-5; maybe TRBD1 (6 bases). Trimming cost V 2 bases and J 5 bases, with 19 bases left between them. Germline CDR1 reads MNHEY; CDR2 reads SVGEGT. The CDR3 sequence is 17 residues long. The CDR3 nucleotides are TGTGCCAGCAGTTACCCGCAGGGCCGGGGGGGCTATCAGCCCCAGCATTTT. Translated: CASSYPQGRGGYQPQHF.

The V gene is TRBV6-1, the J gene TRBJ1-5, with D possibly matching TRBD1 (5 bases). CDR3 length: 16 amino acids. The germline gives CDR1 MNHNS, CDR2 SASEGT. V gave up 4 bases and J gave up 7 bases, with 20 bases separating them. CDR3 in DNA: TGTGCCAGCAGTGGTGGCTTCGGGGGTGGGTGGCAGCCCCAGCATTTT. Its protein is CASSGGFGGGWQPQHF.

The rearrangement joins TRBV10-3 to TRBJ2-6; possible D gene TRBD1, 6 bases. V dropped 6 bases and J dropped 4 bases, with 22 bases sitting between them. The CDR3 extends over 18 amino acids. Germline V gives CDR1 ENHRY, CDR2 SYGVKD. Here the CDR3 DNA reads TGTGCCATCAGCCGACAGGCTACGGGGTGGTCAGGGGCCAACGTCCTGACTTTC. Translation: CAISRQATGWSGANVLTF.

The chain has TRBV10-3 and TRBJ1-4; possibly TRBD1 for D (6 bases). From germline, CDR1 is ENHRY and CDR2 SYGVKD. Trimming took 10 bases from V and 6 from J, leaving 12 bases between them. This CDR3 has 12 amino acids. CDR3 sequence reads: CATRDIHEKLFF. The CDR3 region has the DNA TGTGCCACCCGGGACATACATGAAAAACTGTTTTTT.

The chain carries TRBV2 and TRBJ1-5, with 8 positions matching TRBD1. V shed 8 bases, J shed 6 bases, and the junction held 9 bases outside the gene matches. Germline assignment: CDR1 SNHLY and CDR2 FYNNEI. This CDR3 spans 14 amino acids. CDR3 coding DNA: TGTGCCAGCGGTGGACAGGGTCGGGTTCAGCCCCAGCATTTT. It encodes CASGGQGRVQPQHF.

This sequence joins TRBV5-6 and TRBJ1-5; D is ambiguous. CDR3 length: 14 amino acids. The germline V and J ends were trimmed by 4 bases and 1 base, with 9 bases remaining between them. Germline-derived CDR1 and CDR2 are SGHDT and YYEEEE. The DNA for the CDR3 is TGTGCCAGCAGCGATACACAGAGCAATCAGCCCCAGCATTTT. It specifies CASSDTQSNQPQHF.

This chain links TRBV28 with TRBJ2-3, with D perhaps matching TRBD1 (5 bases). This CDR3 has 16 amino acids. Germline CDR1 MDHEN, CDR2 SYDVKM. The V and J ends lost 2 bases and 2 bases respectively, with 14 bases between them. As DNA, the CDR3 is TGTGCCAGCAGTTTAATTGGCCAGGGCATCACAGATACGCAGTATTTT. It encodes CASSLIGQGITDTQYF. Full variable domain (outside the CDR3, taken from reference TRBV28 and TRBJ2-3): DVKVTQSSRYLVKRTGEKVFLECVQDMDHENMFWYRQDPGLGLRLIYFSYDVKMKEKGDIPEGYSVSREKKERFSLILESASTNQTSMYLCASSLIGQGITDTQYFGPGTRLTVL.

The CDR3, as DNA: TGTGCCAGCAGCTCTGGACTAGCGGGAGTCGGCGAGCAGTACTTC. Translation gives CASSSGLAGVGEQYF. This chain links TRBV7-9 with TRBJ2-7, with 13 bases lining up with TRBD2. The CDR3 consists of 15 residues. CDR1 and CDR2 from the germline V gene are SEHNR and FQNEAQ (reference sequence). Unmatched junction bases numbered 6, after V lost 4 bases and J lost 6 bases.

The chain carries TRBV30 and TRBJ1-6; the D gene is possibly TRBD1 (5 bases). V was pared by 6 bases and J by 1 base, with 10 bases between. Germline assignment: CDR1 GTSNPN and CDR2 SVGIG (reference sequence). The CDR3 length is 14 residues. The CDR3 DNA sequence: TGTGCCTGCACCAAGGGGTCCTATAATTCACCCCTCCACTTT. Its translation: CACTKGSYNSPLHF. The full variable domain, in which reference TRBV30 and TRBJ1-6 provide the parts outside the CDR3, is SQTIHQWPATLVQPVGSPLSLECTVEGTSNPNLYWYRQAAGRGLQLLFYSVGIGQISSEVPQNLSASRPQDRQFILSSKKLLLSDSGFYLCACTKGSYNSPLHFGNGTRLTVT.

This sequence joins TRBV28 and TRBJ2-1; TRBD2 matches 11 bases. Germline V gives CDR1 MDHEN, CDR2 SYDVKM. V was pared by 5 bases and J by 5 bases, with 8 bases of the junction left unmatched. This CDR3 is 16 amino acids long. CDR3 amino acids: CASSPTSGRGDNEQFF. Written as DNA, the CDR3 is TGTGCCAGCAGTCCCACTAGCGGGAGAGGGGACAATGAGCAGTTCTTC.

The rearrangement joins TRBV25-1 to TRBJ2-7; possibly TRBD1 for D (5 bases). Trimming left V 5 bases short and J 6 bases short, with 20 bases between. Germline CDR1 is MGHDK and CDR2 is SYGVNS. The length of the CDR3 is 15 residues. This CDR3 is CASSPVKAGRGEQYF. The CDR3 DNA reads TGTGCCAGCAGTCCCGTTAAAGCAGGGCGTGGCGAGCAGTACTTC.

This rearrangement joins TRBV30 to TRBJ2-7; D may be TRBD2 (6 bases). This CDR3 has 15 residues. Trimming stripped 4 bases from V and 6 bases from J, with 22 bases between. The germline CDR1 and CDR2 sequences are GTSNPN and SVGIG (reference sequence). The CDR3: CAWTYPGGTASEQYF. The CDR3 coding sequence is TGTGCCTGGACCTACCCCGGGGGAACCGCTTCCGAGCAGTACTTC.

This clone was observed once. The genes are TRBV4-1 and TRBJ1-2, with D unresolved. In germline, CDR1 is MGHRA, CDR2 YSYEKL. Trimming removed 1 base at V and 6 bases at J, with 15 bases between. The CDR3 sequence is 15 residues long. CDR3 in amino acids: CASSQGRSREHGYTF. The CDR3 bases are TGCGCCAGCAGCCAAGGGAGAAGTCGGGAGCATGGCTACACCTTC.

The DNA of the CDR3 is TGTGCCAGCAGTTTACAGGACTATGGCTACACCTTC. It is translated as CASSLQDYGYTF. J is TRBJ1-2 and V is TRBV28, with D unresolved. The germline V and J ends were trimmed by 2 bases and 3 bases, with 4 bases remaining between them. The CDR3 has 12 residues. Germline V CDR1 and CDR2: MDHEN, SYDVKM.

V usage is TRBV4-3 and J usage is TRBJ1-3, with TRBD1 identical over 7 bases. Trimming removed 0 bases from V and 1 base from J; junction bases left unmatched: 6. This CDR3 region has 17 residues. The germline V gene encodes CDR1 LGHNA and CDR2 YSLEER. In DNA, the CDR3 is TGCGCCAGCAGCCAAGAACGGACAGGCCCGTCTGGAAACACCATATATTTT. Its protein is CASSQERTGPSGNTIYF.

The chain is built from TRBV24-1 and TRBJ2-1, with D hard to call. Trimming stripped 6 bases from V and 8 bases from J, with 10 bases between. This CDR3 region has 12 residues. Germline V gene lookup returns CDR1 KGHDR and CDR2 SFDVKD. CDR3 region: CATSLDAYEQFF. The CDR3 DNA reads as TGTGCCACCAGTCTAGACGCGTATGAGCAGTTCTTC.

This clone showed up just once. The V call is TRBV2, the J call TRBJ1-1; no firm D call. V was shortened by 4 bases and J by 0 bases, with 9 bases between the two germline ends. There are 14 residues in the CDR3. Looked up from germline, CDR1 is SNHLY and CDR2 is FYNNEI. CDR3 sequence (DNA): TGTGCCAGCAGTGTCGTAGAGATGAACACTGAAGCTTTCTTT. Protein: CASSVVEMNTEAFF.